This T cell receptor (beta chain) was captured in a study of blood T cells in healthy people across ages. Study results and limitations: Among T cells, TCR beta diversity per million cells dropped roughly linearly as age rose. Aged donors had fewer naive CD4+ cells and lower diversity than long-lived donors.

The CDR3 is made up of 15 amino acids. The junction had 6 bases not matched to a gene; V was cut back by 1 base and J by 7 bases. The V gene's germline CDR1 is SGHTA and CDR2 FQGNSA. To note about this clonotype: Its antigen is not identified.

A J-beta primer mix and a sample-barcoded 5' primer were used in a second PCR of about 7 to 11 cycles. The authors tagged each cDNA molecule using a template-switch adaptor with 12 random nucleotides. Via MiXCR, TCRdb re-called the 5' RACE reads, giving one row per CDR3 protein. The sample has 1.5 million to 2 million distinct CDR3 sequences; 35% to 50% are singletons. This TCR was sampled from a human donor in good health. This chain links TRBV7-2 with TRBJ2-1, with 8 bases aligning to TRBD2. Sequences were obtained from blood. As DNA, the CDR3 is TGTGCCAGCAGCTTAGGAGCGGGGGTAAGTAATGAGCAGTTCTTC. Translated, it gives CASSLGAGVSNEQFF. Full variable domain (missing parts from reference TRBV7-2 and TRBJ2-1): GAGVSQSPSNKVTEKGKDVELRCDPISGHTALYWYRQSLGQGLEFLIYFQGNSAPDKSGLPSDRFSAERTGGSVSTLTIQRTQQEDSAVYLCASSLGAGVSNEQFFGPGTRLTVL.